This T cell receptor beta chain is drawn from a study of blood T cell repertoires in COVID-19. Study background: Spain, Italy and the United States supplied samples that represented acute and convalescent COVID-19. From T cells, B-cell-depleted T cells, or PBMCs came the material, which was cDNA or gDNA.

Original processing methods: Amplifying reference gene primers gave estimates of nucleated cell counts. Repertoires were generated with immunoSEQ multiplex PCR, while TCRdb's copy carries only in-frame clones and drops some. That table supplies the V and J calls and clone size; D and trimming were determined from the DNA. The repertoire holds around 170,000 clones, with approximately 91% as singletons. The CDR3 runs 14 residues. Germline CDR1 reads SGHRS; CDR2 reads YFSETQ. Deletions cut 6 bases from V and 7 bases from J, with 17 bases between. What was sequenced was peripheral blood. This clonotype originated in a man aged 50-59 years with acute or convalescent COVID-19. The V gene is TRBV5-1, the J gene TRBJ2-1, with D perhaps matching TRBD1 (6 bases). This CDR3 is CASTSVRGYNEQFF. For the CDR3, the DNA is TGCGCCAGCACCTCGGTCAGGGGCTATAATGAGCAGTTCTTC.